This T cell receptor (beta chain) was profiled in a study of blood T cell repertoires in COVID-19. As for the study in general: COVID-19 samples, acute and convalescent, were from the United States, Italy and Spain.

Germline V lookup: CDR1 MNHEY, CDR2 SVGAGI. The CDR3 spans 15 residues. V was clipped by 6 bases and J by 2 bases, with 15 bases between them. Per the authors' pipeline: Estimation of nucleated cell counts relied on the amplification of reference gene primers. Produced via immunoSEQ multiplex PCR; TCRdb's table is partial and in-frame only. Clone size and V and J calls were adopted from that table, with D and trimming inferred from the DNA. Found here are about 68,000 clones, over 75% of them singletons; the top ten hold approximately 7%. This TCR came from a man aged 40-49 years with COVID-19, enrolled during active disease. Sequencing input: peripheral blood. J is TRBJ2-3 and V is TRBV6-5, with D perhaps matching TRBD2 (5 bases). The CDR3 sequence is CASREGSDFTDTQYF. DNA of the CDR3: TGTGCCAGCAGAGAGGGTTCGGACTTCACAGATACGCAGTATTTT.